These T cell receptor beta chains were read from a single sample in a study of shared clonotypes between healthy human individuals. Method: immunoSEQ multiplex PCR; TCRdb's copy keeps in-frame clones and lacks some. The profile shows roughly 680,000 clones, 72% of them singletons. The sequencing sample was made of memory CD4+ T cells sorted from blood. The receptor source for this set is a woman between 25 and 40 years old in good health. Each CDR3 is given with its conserved first and last residue. Each record gives: D gene, J gene, CDR3 length, V gene, clone size, CDR3 DNA, CDR3 protein. D genes are given only for firm matches. For some rows the clone size is stated as once, few or many, or as a class when expanded; others skip it.

- | TRBJ2-7 | 16 | TRBV28 | few | TGTGCCAGCAGGGCCCTCATACAGGGGACTTCCTACGAGCAGTACTTC | CASRALIQGTSYEQYF
TRBD2 | TRBJ2-3 | 16 | TRBV10-3 | - | TGTGCCATCAGCGACTCCACTAGCGGGAGCACAGATACGCAGTATTTT | CAISDSTSGSTDTQYF
- | TRBJ2-7 | 12 | TRBV7-2 | - | TGTGCCAGCTCCAAGACCCTTGGCGAGCAGTACTTC | CASSKTLGEQYF
- | TRBJ1-5 | 15 | TRBV7-2 | - | TGTGCCAGCACCGCCTGGGGTCATAGCAATCAGCCCCAGCATTTT | CASTAWGHSNQPQHF
- | TRBJ2-5 | 13 | TRBV19 | - | TGTGCCAGTAGTCAAGGTACCCAAGAGACCCAGTACTTC | CASSQGTQETQYF
- | TRBJ2-1 | 14 | TRBV18 | - | TGTGCCAGCTCAACATGGCCGCGTGGGAGTGAGCAGTTCTTC | CASSTWPRGSEQFF
TRBD2 | TRBJ2-5 | 15 | TRBV11-2 | - | TGTGCCAGCAGCCAGAGAGCGGGGTACCAAGAGACCCAGTACTTC | CASSQRAGYQETQYF
- | TRBJ2-5 | 15 | TRBV14 | few | TGTGCCAGCAGCCAAGTTCCTGGGGGGAAACAGACCCAGTACTTC | CASSQVPGGKQTQYF
- | TRBJ2-3 | 15 | TRBV5-4 | - | TGTGCCAGCAGCTACCCGGGCAGGCTCACAGATACGCAGTATTTT | CASSYPGRLTDTQYF
- | TRBJ2-3 | 15 | TRBV5-5 | - | TGTGCCAGCAGCTTGGAGGTCAGGCTCACAGATACGCAGTATTTT | CASSLEVRLTDTQYF
- | TRBJ1-1 | 13 | TRBV6-1 | few | TGTGCCAGCGTCCGGCCCATGAACACTGAAGCTTTCTTT | CASVRPMNTEAFF